This TCR beta chain was sequenced for a study of T cells after yellow fever vaccination. Overall study context: Low-cell-number fractions were prepared with SMART-Seq v4 Ultra Low Input. The study's findings and limits: Weaker in magnitude, the secondary response showed a faster peak on day 5 versus 15.

The J segment lost 1 base and the V segment lost 5 bases, leaving 8 bases of the junction unmatched. Germline V gene sequence: CDR1 SEHNR, CDR2 FQNEAQ (reference sequence). This CDR3 is built from 17 residues. In its sample, this clonotype was seen many times. Its cognate antigen is unknown. Template-switching 5'RACE yielded the TCR cDNA; a universal primer site and UMIs were added in the process. TCRdb recomputed calls from the 5' RACE reads with MiXCR, one row per CDR3 protein. The table shows about 330,000 distinct CDR3 sequences, with roughly 4% occurring only once. V usage is TRBV7-9 and J usage is TRBJ2-7; 13 nucleotides agree with TRBD2. The input for sequencing was PBMCs, taken 5 days after the yellow fever booster vaccination. The origin of this receptor is a man aged 18 to 29 who received the YFV17D yellow fever vaccine. In DNA form, the CDR3 reads TGTGCCAGCAGCGCCGGACTAGCGGGGGCCTCATCCTACGAGCAGTACTTC. Its translation: CASSAGLAGASSYEQYF.